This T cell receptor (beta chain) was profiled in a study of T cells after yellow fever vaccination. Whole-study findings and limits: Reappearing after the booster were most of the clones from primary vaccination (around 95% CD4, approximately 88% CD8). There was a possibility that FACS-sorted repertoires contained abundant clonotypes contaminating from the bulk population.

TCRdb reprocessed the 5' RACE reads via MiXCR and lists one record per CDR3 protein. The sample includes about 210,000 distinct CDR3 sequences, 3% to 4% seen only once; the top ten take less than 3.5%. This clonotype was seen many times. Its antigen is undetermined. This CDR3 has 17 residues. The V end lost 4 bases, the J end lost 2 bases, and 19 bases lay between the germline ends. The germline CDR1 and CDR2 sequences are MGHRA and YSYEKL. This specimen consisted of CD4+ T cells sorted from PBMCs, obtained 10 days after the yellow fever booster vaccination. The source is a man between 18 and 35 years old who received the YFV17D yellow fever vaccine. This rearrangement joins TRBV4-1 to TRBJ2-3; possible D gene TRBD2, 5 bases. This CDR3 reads CASSPMRTGFDTDTQYF. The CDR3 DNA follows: TGCGCCAGCAGCCCTATGAGGACGGGGTTTGACACAGATACGCAGTATTTT.